This TCR beta chain was sequenced for a study of blood T cell repertoires in COVID-19. Whole-study context: Spain, Italy and the United States supplied samples that represented acute and convalescent COVID-19.

CDR3 length equals 12 residues. In the original analysis: For nucleated cells, counts were estimated from reference gene primer amplification. Generated by immunoSEQ multiplex PCR, the TCRdb table keeps only in-frame clones and is missing some. Clone size and V and J calls were adopted from that table, with D and trimming inferred from the DNA. The profile shows tens of thousands of clones, around 89% of them singletons. V is TRBV21-1 and J is TRBJ1-1; the DNA was not compared with TRBD1, the D call given in the table. TRBV21-1 is classified as a pseudogene. The sequenced material came from peripheral blood. The clonotype comes from a man aged 45-65 years with COVID-19, enrolled during active disease. The chain's CDR3 is CASSTRTAEAFF. In nucleotides, the CDR3 is TGTGCCAGCAGCACTAGGACAGCTGAAGCTTTCTTT.